This is a list of T cell receptor beta chains from one sample in a study of T cell repertoires in cytomegalovirus infection. Via MiXCR, TCRdb re-called the reads, giving one row per CDR3 protein. The profile shows some 43,000 distinct CDR3 sequences, 20% to 25% of them singletons. These receptors' targets are unknown. Specimen: CD8+ T cells from cultured PBMCs, collected from culture after CMV antigen stimulation. These receptors all come from a human donor in good health (CMV status not recorded). Some clones in this sample may be carry-over from other donors' samples. Each CDR3 is given with its conserved first and last residue. The order of the fields is clone size, V gene, J gene, D gene, CDR3 DNA, CDR3 protein. A D gene is named only where the DNA matches it firmly. A clone size is listed for some rows: how often the clone was seen (once, few, many), or a class if it is expanded.

NA	TRBV6-2/TRBV6-3	TRBJ2-2	NA	TGTGCCAGCAGTTACGCTATGGGTCCTCCAAGGACCGGGGAGCTGTTTTTT	CASSYAMGPPRTGELFF
few	TRBV19	TRBJ1-1	NA	TGTGCCAGTAGGTTCGCGAACACTGAAGCTTTCTTT	CASRFANTEAFF
few	TRBV29-1	TRBJ2-1	TRBD2	TGCAGCGTTGCAGCGGGGGGGCGTAATGAGCAGTTCTTC	CSVAAGGRNEQFF
few	TRBV12-5	TRBJ1-2	TRBD1	TGTGCTAGTGGTTTGGTACAAACAGGGGGCGATGGCTACACCTTC	CASGLVQTGGDGYTF
few	TRBV7-2	TRBJ2-7	NA	TGTGCCAGCAGCTTAGAGGGGGGTCCCTCCTACGAGCAGTACTTC	CASSLEGGPSYEQYF
NA	TRBV7-2	TRBJ2-7	TRBD1	TGTGCCAGCAGTGGGCAGGGGGACTACGAGCAGTACTTC	CASSGQGDYEQYF
few	TRBV12-3/TRBV12-4	TRBJ2-2	NA	TGTGCCAGCAGTCTTGGGTGGGAGCTGTTTTTT	CASSLGWELFF
many	TRBV7-8	TRBJ2-7	TRBD2	TGTGCCAGCAGCTTAGAACTAGCGGGAGGGCCTCTTGGCGAGCAGTACTTC	CASSLELAGGPLGEQYF
NA	TRBV7-6	TRBJ2-7	NA	TGTGCCAGCAGCTCCGGCTCGGGCAGCAGCTCCTACGAGCAGTACTTC	CASSSGSGSSSYEQYF
NA	TRBV7-9	TRBJ2-1	TRBD2	TGTGCCAGCAGCTTACGGGCGGGGGGGCTTGATGAGCAGTTCTTC	CASSLRAGGLDEQFF
many	TRBV6-2/TRBV6-3	TRBJ2-1	NA	TGTGCCAGCAGTTACTCATGGGACCCCCCATACAATGAGCAGTTCTTC	CASSYSWDPPYNEQFF
NA	TRBV19	TRBJ2-1	NA	TGTGCCAGTAGTATTTCTGTTGGGTCCTACAATGAGCAGTTCTTC	CASSISVGSYNEQFF
NA	TRBV27	TRBJ2-7	TRBD1	TGTGCCAGCAGTTTCAGGGGGCAGACCTACGAGCAGTACTTC	CASSFRGQTYEQYF
few	TRBV6-6	TRBJ1-6	TRBD1	TGTGCCAGCAGTTGGGACAGGGATAATTCACCCCTCCACTTT	CASSWDRDNSPLHF
NA	TRBV6-6	TRBJ2-1	NA	TGTGCCAGCAGTTCCTCCCCCCAAACGAATGAGCAGTTCTTC	CASSSSPQTNEQFF
few	TRBV19	TRBJ2-1	NA	TGTGCCAGTGCAGCGGGTCCAAGCTCCTACAATGAGCAGTTCTTC	CASAAGPSSYNEQFF
NA	TRBV29-1	TRBJ1-2	TRBD1	TGCAGCGTGCCTACGACAGGGAATAACTATGGCTACACCTTC	CSVPTTGNNYGYTF
NA	TRBV19	TRBJ2-1	NA	TGTGCCAGTAGTATAGATCCGGTAATTTCCTACAATGAGCAGTTCTTC	CASSIDPVISYNEQFF
few	TRBV3-1	TRBJ1-2	NA	TGTGCCAGCAGCCAAGAACCCACAGGGCGTCTCCCTTATGGCTACACCTTC	CASSQEPTGRLPYGYTF
few	TRBV7-8	TRBJ2-3	NA	TGTGCCAGCACCCCCCGGGTCGGGGGCGCGGGCACAGATACGCAGTATTTT	CASTPRVGGAGTDTQYF
few	TRBV6-2/TRBV6-3	TRBJ2-3	NA	TGTGCCAGCGCCCGCACAGACCGAGATACGCAGTATTTT	CASARTDRDTQYF
few	TRBV7-2	TRBJ2-1	TRBD2	TGTGCCAGCAGCTTCCACGGCGGGGGGGCCCCTGAGCAGTTCTTC	CASSFHGGGAPEQFF
few	TRBV7-3	TRBJ1-1	NA	TGTGCCAGCAGCTTTAAGGGGAACACTGAAGCTTTCTTT	CASSFKGNTEAFF
NA	TRBV7-3	TRBJ2-3	TRBD2	TGTGCCAGCAGCTCTGCGGGGGGGCCAGCAGATACGCAGTATTTT	CASSSAGGPADTQYF
few	TRBV7-6	TRBJ2-7	TRBD2	TGTGCCATCCGGGGGGAGGGCGACGAGCAGTACTTC	CAIRGEGDEQYF
NA	TRBV6-2/TRBV6-3	TRBJ2-7	NA	TGTGCCAGCAGTTACTCATCCAGTGAATCCTACGAGCAGTACTTC	CASSYSSSESYEQYF
NA	TRBV13	TRBJ2-1	NA	TGTGCCAGCAGCTTAGGGGAGGGGTACAATGAGCAGTTCTTC	CASSLGEGYNEQFF
NA	TRBV7-9	TRBJ2-5	TRBD1	TGTGCCAGCAGCCCGGGACAGGGGGCCCAAGAGACCCAGTACTTC	CASSPGQGAQETQYF
NA	TRBV7-8	TRBJ2-7	NA	TGTGCCAGCAGCGTGGGACGGGGAGCCACCTACGAGCAGTACTTC	CASSVGRGATYEQYF
once	TRBV20-1	TRBJ2-1	TRBD2	TGCAGTGCCACCGGGACTAGCGGGAGGGCCCTCTACAATGAGCAGTTCTTC	CSATGTSGRALYNEQFF
once	TRBV11-2	TRBJ1-1	NA	TGTGCCAGCAGCTGGGTGAGGGCTGAAGCTTTCTTT	CASSWVRAEAFF
NA	TRBV18	TRBJ1-5	NA	TGTGCCAGCTCACTCCCGGGGCAGCCCCAGCATTTT	CASSLPGQPQHF
few	TRBV11-2	TRBJ2-1	TRBD1	TGTGCCAGCAACCCCGCCCGGGACAGGGATTGGACGGGTGAGCAGTTCTTC	CASNPARDRDWTGEQFF
many	TRBV12-3/TRBV12-4	TRBJ2-5	TRBD2	TGTGCCAGCAGTACGCGACTAGCACTGGACCAAGAGACCCAGTACTTC	CASSTRLALDQETQYF
NA	TRBV7-8	TRBJ2-7	TRBD1	TGTGCCAGCAGCATCACCGGGACAGGGGTGCGCGAGCAGTACTTC	CASSITGTGVREQYF
NA	TRBV7-8	TRBJ2-7	NA	TGTGCCAGCAGCTTAGCCCCCGCGTCGGGGGCTGGCTACGAGCAGTACTTC	CASSLAPASGAGYEQYF
NA	TRBV6-2/TRBV6-3	TRBJ2-1	TRBD1	TGTGCCAGCAGTTCCGGGACAGGGGTTGAAAATGAGCAGTTCTTC	CASSSGTGVENEQFF
many	TRBV7-2	TRBJ1-1	NA	TGTGCCAGCAGCTTAGCTTTCGGGGAGGTCATGAACACTGAAGCTTTCTTT	CASSLAFGEVMNTEAFF
NA	TRBV7-2	TRBJ2-5	NA	TGTGCCAGCAGCTTATCAGGGACTCAAGAGACCCAGTACTTC	CASSLSGTQETQYF
few	TRBV28	TRBJ1-5	NA	TGTGCCAGCAGTTTATCTGGGCATCAGCCCCAGCATTTT	CASSLSGHQPQHF
NA	TRBV6-2/TRBV6-3	TRBJ2-1	NA	TGTGCCAGCACCCAGGGGGGCGGGGGCAACAATGAGCAGTTCTTC	CASTQGGGGNNEQFF
few	TRBV7-2	TRBJ2-1	TRBD2	TGTGCCAGCACCCTCCGGGGGGGCGGGAGAGATGAGCAGTTCTTC	CASTLRGGGRDEQFF
NA	TRBV7-9	TRBJ2-5	NA	TGTGCCAGCAGAAAGGAGGGGACGATGGAGACCCAGTACTTC	CASRKEGTMETQYF
NA	TRBV4-1	TRBJ2-7	TRBD1	TGCGCCAGCAGCCCGGCGGCAGGGGGCTACGAGCAGTACTTC	CASSPAAGGYEQYF
NA	TRBV7-8	TRBJ2-3	TRBD1	TGTGCCAGCAGCTCCACGGACAGGGGGTTCTTCCGAGATACGCAGTATTTT	CASSSTDRGFFRDTQYF
NA	TRBV28	TRBJ2-7	NA	TGTGCCAGCAGTTTATTTGAGCGTGCCTACGAGCAGTACTTC	CASSLFERAYEQYF
few	TRBV6-5	TRBJ2-3	NA	TGTGCCAGCAGTTTTCGGATGGATACGCAGTATTTT	CASSFRMDTQYF
few	TRBV28	TRBJ2-3	TRBD2	TGTGCCAGCAGCCTACTAGCGGCTAGCACAGATACGCAGTATTTT	CASSLLAASTDTQYF
few	TRBV10-3	TRBJ1-6	TRBD1	TGTGCCATCGGACAGGGTAATTCACCCCTCCACTTT	CAIGQGNSPLHF
few	TRBV27	TRBJ2-1	TRBD2	TGTGCCAGCAGTGTAAGACTAGCGGGGGGGCAGGTAGGCAATGAGCAGTTCTTC	CASSVRLAGGQVGNEQFF
NA	TRBV7-2	TRBJ1-1	TRBD1	TGTGCCAGCAGCTTAGACAGGGGGCCGAACACTGAAGCTTTCTTT	CASSLDRGPNTEAFF
NA	TRBV12-3/TRBV12-4	TRBJ2-5	NA	TGTGCCAGCAGTTTCGGAGGGACCCAGTACTTC	CASSFGGTQYF
few	TRBV11-1	TRBJ1-2	TRBD1	TGTGCCAGCAGCTATACAGGGGGCATCCAGTATGGCTACACCTTC	CASSYTGGIQYGYTF
few	TRBV6-2/TRBV6-3	TRBJ2-1	NA	TGTGCCAGCAGTTACGAAGGGGGCAATGAGCAGTTCTTC	CASSYEGGNEQFF
NA	TRBV7-6	TRBJ1-6	NA	TGTGCCAGCACCGAGGGGAGGGGACCAGATAATTCACCCCTCCACTTT	CASTEGRGPDNSPLHF
many	TRBV11-3	TRBJ1-1	NA	TGTGCCAGCAGCTTATCACCGAATCGTGAAGCTTTCTTT	CASSLSPNREAFF
few	TRBV4-1	TRBJ1-1	TRBD1	TGCGCCAGCAGCCAAGTTTACGACAGGGCGACTGAAGCTTTCTTT	CASSQVYDRATEAFF